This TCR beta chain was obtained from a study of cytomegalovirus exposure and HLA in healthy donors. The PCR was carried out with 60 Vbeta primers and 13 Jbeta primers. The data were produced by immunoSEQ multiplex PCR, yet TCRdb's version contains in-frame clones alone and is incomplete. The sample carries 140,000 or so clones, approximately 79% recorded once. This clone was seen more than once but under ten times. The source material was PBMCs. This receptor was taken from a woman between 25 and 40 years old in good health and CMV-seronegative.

CDR3 amino acids: CSVGLTGANQPQHF. The CDR3 nucleotides read TGCAGCGTTGGCTTGACAGGGGCGAATCAGCCCCAGCATTTT. The chain links TRBV29-1 to TRBJ1-5, with TRBD1 identical over 8 bases. The germline V gene has CDR1 SQVTM and CDR2 ANQGSEA. With 4 bases clipped from V and 4 bases from J, the junction kept 6 bases outside the gene matches. This CDR3 has 14 amino acids.